The sequence of this T cell receptor beta chain was determined in a study of blood T cells in healthy people across ages. With a J-beta primer mix and a sample-barcoded 5' primer, a second PCR ran roughly 6 to 12 cycles. Using its own MiXCR run on the 5' RACE reads, TCRdb lists one record per CDR3 protein. The sample lists 950,000 to 1,200,000 distinct CDR3 sequences, more than 30% occurring once. Donation came from healthy Caucasian individuals in Russia who were aged about 6 to 100. This clonotype was seen only a few times. The antigen is undetermined. Findings and limits, study-wide: Per million T cells, TCR beta diversity dropped roughly linearly as age increased. Shifts in expanded clonotypes may have been confounded by donor CMV status, which was unknown. Long-lived and aged donors differed, with more naive CD4+ cells and higher diversity in the long-lived.

Per germline, CDR1 MGHRA and CDR2 YSYEKL. Trimming took off 3 bases at V and 3 bases at J, with 12 bases between the two ends. CDR3 length equals 14 residues. Sequenced sample: blood. The source of this sequence is a man between 18 and 35 years old in good health. V usage is TRBV4-1 and J usage is TRBJ2-7; tentatively, D is TRBD1 (5 bases). DNA for the CDR3: TGCGCCAGCAGCCAGGGGCAGCCGATCTACGAGCAGTACTTC. It is translated as CASSQGQPIYEQYF.